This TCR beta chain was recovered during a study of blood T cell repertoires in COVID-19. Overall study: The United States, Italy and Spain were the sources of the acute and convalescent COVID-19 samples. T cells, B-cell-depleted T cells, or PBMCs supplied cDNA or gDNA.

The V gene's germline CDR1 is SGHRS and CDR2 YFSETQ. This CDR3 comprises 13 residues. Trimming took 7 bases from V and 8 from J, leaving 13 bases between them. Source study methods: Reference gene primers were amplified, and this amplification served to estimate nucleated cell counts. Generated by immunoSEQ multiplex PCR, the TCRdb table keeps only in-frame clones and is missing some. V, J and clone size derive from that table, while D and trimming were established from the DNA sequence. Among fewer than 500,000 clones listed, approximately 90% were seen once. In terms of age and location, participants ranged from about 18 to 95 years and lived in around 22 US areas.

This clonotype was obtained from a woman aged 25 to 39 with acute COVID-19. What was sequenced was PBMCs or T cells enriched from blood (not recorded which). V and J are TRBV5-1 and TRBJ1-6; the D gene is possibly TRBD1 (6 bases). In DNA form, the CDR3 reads TGCGCCAGCTGCCGACAGGACGATTCACCCCTCCACTTT. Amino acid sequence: CASCRQDDSPLHF.